This T cell receptor beta chain is drawn from a study of T cells after yellow fever vaccination (dated by TCRdb to 2018 to 2020). About the investigation overall: Libraries from fractions with low cell numbers were prepared with the SMART-Seq v4 Ultra Low Input RNA kit. Bulk PBMC replicates and cell subsets were isolated from blood drawn at multiple timepoints before and after both primary and secondary immunization. Two healthy male donors, one aged 18 to 30 and one aged 30 to 40 years, made up the cohort. To follow T-cell clones before and after primary and booster YFV17D yellow fever vaccination, bulk TCR alpha and beta repertoires were sequenced over time. What the study reported, not specific to this receptor: After the booster, most of the clones that had expanded following primary vaccination were detected again (just under 97% of CD4 and 85% to 90% of CD8), which suggests that memory was broadly maintained. FACS-sorted repertoires could contain abundant contaminating clonotypes from the bulk population, so computational filtering was required. Compared with the primary T-cell response, the secondary T-cell response was weaker but faster, peaking on day 5 rather than day 15. Because only two donors were included in the study, the extent to which the findings can be generalized is limited. A small fraction of clonotypes showed up in both the CD4 and CD8 compartments, probably as a result of convergent recombination.

Remarks on this clonotype: Its antigen remains unidentified. The sample holds no much larger clone one base away, and base qualities are not on file.

V and J lose 6 bases and 0 bases, and a span of 11 bases separates them. Sequences MDHEN (CDR1) and SYDVKM (CDR2) are obtained from the germline V gene. The CDR3 spans 15 residues, from the cysteine through the phenylalanine. The sequence is cut down to CDR3 DNA, 45 bases in frame from base 1. This sample's treatment or condition label indicates: live attenuated yellow fever vaccine strain. PBMCs were isolated from peripheral blood using a standard Ficoll-Paque protocol. Dynabeads CD4 and CD8 positive selection kits were used to isolate the CD4 and CD8 T-cell fractions. RNA was extracted with TriZol from bulk PBMCs, CD4 and CD8 fractions, and dextramer-positive and dextramer-negative fractions. Reads for this sample came from an Illumina NovaSeq 6000. TCR cDNA was synthesized by 5'RACE template switching, which introduced a universal primer site and unique molecular identifiers. Priming of cDNA synthesis was performed from both the TCR alpha and TCR beta constant segments. Two PCR steps were used to amplify libraries, with sample barcodes and sequencing adapters being added in the second step. Sequencing of libraries was done on Illumina HiSeq 2500 (2x100 bp) or NovaSeq (2x150 bp). The published analysis was carried out like this. MIGEC was used to demultiplex reads and collapse the reads into UMI consensus sequences, and MiXCR was used for V(D)J alignment. Vaccine-responding clonotypes were defined with edgeR using replicate PBMC samples, requiring FDR below 0.01 and a log2 fold change above 5 up to day 15. Each bulk clonotype was labeled CD4 or CD8 based on which sequenced repertoire, CD4 or CD8, contained the clonotype at higher abundance. The public sequencing data were trimmed at Q25 with fastp and processed into clonotypes with MiXCR by TCRdb, which kept only in-frame beta chains. Each entry is one CDR3 protein sequence, shown with its most common DNA and genes. The V and J calls and clone size are TCRdb's, not the authors'. Recorded for this sample are a few hundred thousand distinct CDR3 sequences; around an eighth of them occurred a single time. Of the sample, more than 3% is held by the ten largest clones.

The sample consisted of CD4+ T cells sorted from PBMCs, taken 15 days after the yellow fever booster vaccination. The clonotype was recovered from a man in his late teens or twenties who received the YFV17D yellow fever vaccine. The V gene is TRBV28 and the J gene is TRBJ1-4, with a weak D call of TRBD1 (6 bases match). The encoded CDR3 is CASRSGAATNEKLFF. Read as DNA, the sequence is TGTGCCAGCAGATCGGGGGCGGCAACTAATGAAAAACTGTTTTTT.